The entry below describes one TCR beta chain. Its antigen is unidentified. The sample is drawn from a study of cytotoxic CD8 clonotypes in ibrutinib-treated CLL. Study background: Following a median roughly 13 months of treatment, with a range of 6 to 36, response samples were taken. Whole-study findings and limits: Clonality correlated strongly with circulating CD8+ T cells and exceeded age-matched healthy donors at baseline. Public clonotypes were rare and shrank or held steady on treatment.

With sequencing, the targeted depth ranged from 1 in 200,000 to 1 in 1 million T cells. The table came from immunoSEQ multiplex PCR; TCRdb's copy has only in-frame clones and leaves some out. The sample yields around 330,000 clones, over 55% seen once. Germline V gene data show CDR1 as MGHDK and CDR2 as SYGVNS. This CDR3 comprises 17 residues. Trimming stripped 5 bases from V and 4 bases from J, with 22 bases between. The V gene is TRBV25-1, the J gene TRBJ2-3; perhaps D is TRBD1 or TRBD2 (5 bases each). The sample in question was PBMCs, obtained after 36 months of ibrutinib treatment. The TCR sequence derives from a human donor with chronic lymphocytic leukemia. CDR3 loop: CASSFFSGTGVSDTQYF. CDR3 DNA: TGTGCCAGCAGTTTCTTCTCCGGGACCGGGGTGTCAGATACGCAGTATTTT.